This T cell receptor (beta chain) comes out of a study of patients and donors after allogeneic stem cell transplantation (dated by TCRdb to about 2020). Library prep was done by RT-PCR. The sequencing machine was a NextSeq 550. The public sequencing data were trimmed at Q25 with fastp and processed into clonotypes with MiXCR by TCRdb, which kept only in-frame beta chains. Duplicate CDR3 protein sequences are folded into a single record with the most common DNA and genes. This sample comprises roughly 30,000 distinct CDR3 sequences, 6.5% to 7% of them detected only once. The ten largest clones capture roughly a third of the sample. Relative to germline, V is missing 5 bases and J is missing 5 bases, with 7 bases of the junction outside any gene match. The CDR1 and CDR2 encoded by the germline V gene (reference sequence) are LNHNV and YYDKDF. The CDR3 sequence holds 14 residues, the cysteine and phenylalanine included. Left in the record is the CDR3 DNA by itself, 42 bases read in frame from the first base.

This clonotype was seen more than once but under ten times. No cognate antigen has been identified for it. The input lacks base qualities; no much larger clone sits a single base away. The rearrangement combines TRBV15 with TRBJ2-5, with TRBD2 identical over 8 junction bases. The clonotype originates from a human donor who was either an allogeneic HSCT recipient or a stem cell or donor lymphocyte infusion donor (not recorded which). It is not recorded whose cells these are; they may come from a transplant donor. The sequenced sample was blood, either unsorted or a sorted T cell fraction (not recorded which). Here the CDR3 is given as CATSLRLAGETQYF. The DNA is as follows: TGTGCCACCAGCTTACGCTTAGCGGGGGAGACCCAGTACTTC.